These 9 T cell receptor beta chains were sequenced from one sample in a study of blood T cell repertoires in COVID-19. The repertoire was sequenced with immunoSEQ multiplex PCR; TCRdb's copy has only in-frame clones and lacks some. The sample carries 150,000 to 200,000 clones, about 88% recorded once. Input material: peripheral blood. The source of these receptors is a woman of 80 years or more with acute or convalescent COVID-19.

V usage is TRBV27 and J usage is TRBJ2-3; maybe TRBD2 (6 bases). The CDR3 sequence is 15 residues long. Germline V gene data show CDR1 as MNHEY and CDR2 as SMNVEV (reference sequence). The germline V and J ends were trimmed by 1 base and 6 bases, with 14 bases remaining between them. The CDR3 reads CASSLLGRGGDTQYF. The DNA of the CDR3 is TGTGCCAGCAGTTTATTAGGAAGGGGAGGCGATACGCAGTATTTT.

The rearrangement uses TRBV19 and TRBJ1-2, with 10 bases matching TRBD1. Per germline, CDR1 LNHDA and CDR2 SQIVND (reference sequence). The CDR3 loop spans 13 amino acids. V lost 10 bases to trimming and J lost 8 bases; unmatched junction nucleotides: 10. This chain's CDR3 is CATHRQGAWGYTF. CDR3 sequence (DNA): TGTGCCACGCACAGACAGGGGGCGTGGGGCTACACCTTC.

The J gene is TRBJ2-5, the V gene TRBV5-1, with D unresolved. V was cut by 0 bases and J by 5 bases, with 14 bases left in between. Germline V gives CDR1 SGHRS, CDR2 YFSETQ. The CDR3 consists of 15 residues. CDR3 residues: CASSLDPRWRETQYF. DNA for the CDR3: TGCGCCAGCAGCTTGGACCCTAGGTGGCGGGAGACCCAGTACTTC.

This clone was counted a few times. This chain links TRBV5-1 with TRBJ2-2; 11 nucleotides match TRBD2. J gave up 2 bases and V 3 bases, and 3 bases lay outside the gene matches. Germline V gene data show CDR1 as SGHRS and CDR2 as YFSETQ. The CDR3 extends over 16 amino acids. CDR3 sequence: CASSSGLAGNTGELFF. CDR3 DNA: TGCGCCAGCAGCTCCGGACTAGCGGGTAACACCGGGGAGCTGTTTTTT.

The gene calls are TRBV19 and TRBJ1-3, with unresolved D. This CDR3 has 13 residues. Deletions cut 4 bases from V and 3 bases from J, with 7 bases between. Germline CDR1 reads LNHDA; CDR2 reads SQIVND (reference sequence). CDR3 sequence reads: CASSSRGGNTIYF. CDR3 sequence (DNA): TGTGCCAGTAGTAGTAGAGGTGGAAACACCATATATTTT. The whole variable domain, filled in from reference TRBV19 and TRBJ1-3, reads DGGITQSPKYLFRKEGQNVTLSCEQNLNHDAMYWYRQDPGQGLRLIYYSQIVNDFQKGDIAEGYSVSREKKESFPLTVTSAQKNPTAFYLCASSSRGGNTIYFGEGSWLTVV.

CDR3 nucleotides: TGTGCTAGTGGTTTGTGGCAGGGCTACTCACCCCTCCACTTT. Its protein is CASGLWQGYSPLHF. This chain uses TRBV12-5 with TRBJ1-6, with D possibly TRBD1 on 5 matching bases. The V gene lost 2 bases and the J gene lost 10 bases, with 12 bases spanning the gap. Germline CDR1 reads LGHNT; CDR2 reads FRNRAP. The CDR3 has 14 residues.

This chain uses TRBV5-1 with TRBJ2-5, with 8 positions matching TRBD2. The V and J ends lost 1 base and 3 bases, in that order; junction bases with no gene match: 2. Germline V gene lookup returns CDR1 SGHRS and CDR2 YFSETQ. The CDR3 covers 14 residues. CDR3 in amino acids: CASSLFSGEETQYF. DNA for the CDR3: TGCGCCAGCAGCTTGTTTAGCGGGGAAGAGACCCAGTACTTC.

The chain employs TRBV6-2 or TRBV6-3 and TRBJ2-3; TRBD2 agrees at 8 bases. CDR3 length: 13 residues. Germline CDR1 and CDR2: MNHEY and SVGEGT. Trimming at V came to 4 bases and at J to 4 bases, leaving 1 base not matched to a gene. CDR3 amino acids: CASSFGRADTQYF. The DNA of the CDR3 is TGTGCCAGCAGTTTCGGGAGGGCAGATACGCAGTATTTT.

V and J are TRBV29-1 and TRBJ2-1; D perhaps matches TRBD1 (6 bases). Germline CDR1 SQVTM, CDR2 ANQGSEA. The CDR3 runs to 15 residues. The V end lost 6 bases, the J end lost 2 bases, and 17 bases lay between the germline ends. The CDR3 is CSVISAGGAYNEQFF. The CDR3 DNA sequence: TGCAGCGTCATAAGTGCTGGGGGCGCCTACAATGAGCAGTTCTTC.